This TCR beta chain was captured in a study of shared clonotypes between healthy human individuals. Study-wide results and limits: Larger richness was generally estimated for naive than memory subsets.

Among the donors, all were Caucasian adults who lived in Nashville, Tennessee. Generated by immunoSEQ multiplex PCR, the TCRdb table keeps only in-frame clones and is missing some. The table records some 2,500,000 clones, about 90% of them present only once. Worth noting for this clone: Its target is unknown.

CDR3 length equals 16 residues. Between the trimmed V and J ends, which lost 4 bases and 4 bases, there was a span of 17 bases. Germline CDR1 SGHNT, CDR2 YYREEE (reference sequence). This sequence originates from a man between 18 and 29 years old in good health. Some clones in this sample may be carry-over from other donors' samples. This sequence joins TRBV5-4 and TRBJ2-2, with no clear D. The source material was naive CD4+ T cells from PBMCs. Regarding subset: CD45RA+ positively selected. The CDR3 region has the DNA TGTGCCAGCAGCAACGGTGGCGCCCTGGGCACCGGGGAGCTGTTTTTT. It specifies CASSNGGALGTGELFF. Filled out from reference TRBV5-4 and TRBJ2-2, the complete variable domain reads ETGVTQSPTHLIKTRGQQVTLRCSSQSGHNTVSWYQQALGQGPQFIFQYYREEENGRGNFPPRFSGLQFPNYSSELNVNALELDDSALYLCASSNGGALGTGELFFGEGSRLTVL.